Following are 22 T cell receptor beta chains from one sample sequenced in a study of blood T cell repertoires in COVID-19. Measured with immunoSEQ multiplex PCR; TCRdb has only the in-frame clones, and not every one. The sample lists 100,000 to 150,000 clones, approximately 81% seen once, with 3.8% in the top ten. Sequenced: peripheral blood. The receptors come from a woman in her forties or fifties with acute or convalescent COVID-19.

The genes are TRBV3-1 (or the pseudogene TRBV3-2) and TRBJ1-1, with 11 nucleotides matching TRBD1. Per the germline V gene, CDR1 is LGHDT and CDR2 is YNNKEL (reference sequence). The V segment lost 4 bases and the J segment 10 bases; nucleotides outside the gene matches: 8. This CDR3 spans 14 amino acids. The chain's CDR3 is CASSRSGTGGLAFF. The DNA for the CDR3 is TGTGCCAGCAGCCGCTCCGGGACAGGGGGACTAGCTTTCTTT.

The genes are TRBV5-4 and TRBJ2-7; 8 bases align to TRBD1. Trimming took 4 bases from V and 7 from J; bases not matched to a gene: 10. The germline gives CDR1 SGHNT, CDR2 YYREEE (reference sequence). CDR3 size: 14 residues. This chain's CDR3 is CASSRTGQAGEQYF. The CDR3 bases are TGTGCCAGCAGCCGGACGGGACAGGCTGGAGAGCAGTACTTC.

V usage is TRBV3-1 (or the pseudogene TRBV3-2) and J usage is TRBJ2-3, with TRBD1 identical over 7 bases. CDR3 length: 16 amino acids. After removal of 0 bases from V and 1 base from J, the junction contained 4 bases not matched to a gene. CDR1 and CDR2 from the germline V gene are LGHDT and YNNKEL (reference sequence). The CDR3 sequence: CASSQDWDRRTDTQYF. The CDR3 bases are TGTGCCAGCAGCCAAGACTGGGACAGACGCACAGATACGCAGTATTTT.

This clone was seen a few times. V and J are TRBV2 and TRBJ2-2; the D gene is possibly TRBD2 (5 bases). Germline V gives CDR1 SNHLY, CDR2 FYNNEI. The length of the CDR3 is 17 residues. The V and J ends lost 3 bases and 3 bases respectively, with 17 bases between them. Here the CDR3 DNA reads TGTGCCAGCAGTGACCCCTTCGGCGGGCTCCACACCGGGGAGCTGTTTTTT. Amino acids: CASSDPFGGLHTGELFF. Combining the CDR3 with reference TRBV2 and TRBJ2-2 gives the whole variable domain EPEVTQTPSHQVTQMGQEVILRCVPISNHLYFYWYRQILGQKVEFLVSFYNNEISEKSEIFDDQFSVERPDGSNFTLKIRSTKLEDSAMYFCASSDPFGGLHTGELFFGEGSRLTVL.

The chain carries TRBV10-3 and TRBJ2-1; tentatively, D is TRBD2 (5 bases). V was trimmed by 7 bases and J by 10 bases, leaving 11 bases between them. Germline CDR1 is ENHRY and CDR2 is SYGVKD. The CDR3 extends over 11 amino acids. The CDR3 is CAIKESGEQFF. CDR3 sequence (DNA): TGTGCCATCAAAGAGAGCGGAGAGCAGTTCTTC.

This clone was seen only once. The chain links TRBV19 to TRBJ2-1; 7 nucleotides line up with TRBD1. Germline loops: CDR1 LNHDA, CDR2 SQIVND (reference sequence). J was trimmed by 4 bases and V by 3 bases; bases with no gene match: 3. This CDR3 comprises 14 residues. The CDR3: CASSIGDRYNEQFF. CDR3 sequence (DNA): TGTGCCAGTAGTATCGGGGACAGATACAATGAGCAGTTCTTC.

This sequence joins TRBV7-8 and TRBJ1-2; D is undetermined. V shed 0 bases and J shed 1 base, with 6 bases lying between them. The CDR3 length is 14 residues. Per germline, CDR1 SGHVS and CDR2 FQNEAQ. The CDR3 DNA reads as TGTGCCAGCAGCTTAGCGCGGCTTAACTATGGCTACACCTTC. As protein: CASSLARLNYGYTF.

The chain links TRBV7-3 to TRBJ2-1, with D possibly being TRBD2 (5 bases). Germline CDR1 and CDR2: SGHTA and FQGTGA. The CDR3 runs to 13 residues. V lost 1 base and J 8 bases, leaving 9 bases between the germline ends. CDR3: CASSLISADEQFF. Written as DNA, the CDR3 is TGTGCCAGCAGCTTAATTAGCGCAGATGAGCAGTTCTTC. The full variable domain, rest sourced from reference TRBV7-3 and TRBJ2-1, is GAGVSQTPSNKVTEKGKYVELRCDPISGHTALYWYRQSLGQGPEFLIYFQGTGAADDSGLPNDRFFAVRPEGSVSTLKIQRTERGDSAVYLCASSLISADEQFFGPGTRLTVL.

This clone was recorded only once. The gene calls are TRBV5-5 and TRBJ1-1, with TRBD1 identical over 8 bases. Germline V gene lookup returns CDR1 SGHKS and CDR2 YYEKEE (reference sequence). The CDR3 loop spans 19 amino acids. The V segment lost 4 bases and the J segment 1 base; nucleotides outside the gene matches: 18. CDR3 nucleotide sequence: TGTGCCAGCAGCCAGGGGCTGGGGGTCCCGGGACAGGCGAACACTGAAGCTTTCTTT. Translation: CASSQGLGVPGQANTEAFF.

V is TRBV11-3 and J is TRBJ2-5, with no clear D. The CDR3 has 12 residues. Germline loops: CDR1 SGHNT, CDR2 YENEEA. The V end was cut by 5 bases, the J end by 4 bases, with 8 bases between. CDR3 amino acids: CASSMGRETQYF. Written as DNA, the CDR3 is TGTGCCAGCAGCATGGGCCGAGAGACCCAGTACTTC.

V is TRBV6-6 and J is TRBJ2-7, with a weak D call TRBD1 (5 bases). The V end was cut by 4 bases, the J end by 2 bases, with 18 bases between. Germline lookup yields CDR1 MNHNY and CDR2 SVGAGI (reference sequence). The CDR3 contains 16 residues. In DNA form, the CDR3 reads TGTGCCAGCAGTTCCCAAGGGGTCCAAGGAACCTACGAGCAGTACTTC. Translation gives CASSSQGVQGTYEQYF.

This chain links TRBV7-2 with TRBJ1-3; 7 nucleotides line up with TRBD1. This CDR3 contains 16 residues. The germline V gene has CDR1 SGHTA and CDR2 FQGNSA. V dropped 2 bases and J dropped 2; count of bases not matched to a gene: 6. The CDR3 reads CASSLLGQATGNTIYF. CDR3 bases: TGTGCCAGCAGCTTATTAGGACAGGCAACTGGAAACACCATATATTTT.

The V call is TRBV5-1, the J call TRBJ2-2; TRBD2 might be the D (6 bases). Germline V gene sequence: CDR1 SGHRS, CDR2 YFSETQ. V was clipped by 5 bases and J by 3 bases, with 11 bases between them. The CDR3 spans 14 residues. The CDR3 DNA sequence: TGCGCCAGCAGAAGGGACTCCCACACCGGGGAGCTGTTTTTT. Translated: CASRRDSHTGELFF.

This clone was counted only a few times. The CDR3 sequence: CASSPGQGAPEQFF. The CDR3 DNA follows: TGTGCCAGCAGCCCGGGACAGGGGGCGCCTGAGCAGTTCTTC. The rearrangement joins TRBV7-9 to TRBJ2-1; the match to TRBD1 covers 12 bases. Losses at the gene ends were 5 bases for V and 9 bases for J; bases not matched to a gene: 5. CDR3 length equals 14 residues. Germline V lookup: CDR1 SEHNR, CDR2 FQNEAQ (reference sequence).

In its sample, this clone was seen a few times. V and J are TRBV27 and TRBJ2-1; 8 nucleotides match TRBD2. Trimming cost V 5 bases and J 6 bases; bases outside gene matches: 0. The germline gives CDR1 MNHEY, CDR2 SMNVEV (reference sequence). This CDR3 is 12 amino acids long. This CDR3 reads CASSLAGNEQFF. As DNA, the CDR3 is TGTGCCAGCAGTCTAGCGGGCAATGAGCAGTTCTTC.

This clone has only a few counts. The rearrangement uses TRBV5-1 and TRBJ1-5; D unclear. In germline, CDR1 is SGHRS, CDR2 YFSETQ. The CDR3 contains 13 residues. V lost 4 bases to trimming and J lost 6 bases, with 11 bases between them. This chain's CDR3 is CASSGGVGQPQHF. CDR3 sequence (DNA): TGCGCCAGCAGCGGCGGGGTTGGTCAGCCCCAGCATTTT.

The chain couples TRBV13 to TRBJ1-6; perhaps TRBD1 as D (6 bases). The CDR3 has 14 amino acids. The V end was cut by 6 bases, the J end by 3 bases, with 9 bases between. Germline assignment: CDR1 PRHDT and CDR2 FYEKMQ (reference sequence). CDR3 DNA sequence: TGTGCCAGCAGTAACAGGGACTATAATTCACCCCTCCACTTT. The encoded protein is CASSNRDYNSPLHF. The full variable domain, with the rest looked up from reference TRBV13 and TRBJ1-6, is AAGVIQSPRHLIKEKRETATLKCYPIPRHDTVYWYQQGPGQDPQFLISFYEKMQSDKGSIPDRFSAQQFSDYHSELNMSSLELGDSALYFCASSNRDYNSPLHFGNGTRLTVT.

As concerns this clone: At one boundary the junction diverges from the germline segment, which might be a read error. The identical CDR3 is also encoded by other nucleotide sequences in the sample. This chain connects TRBV30 to TRBJ1-2; D may be TRBD1 (5 bases). Germline CDR1 reads GTSNPN; CDR2 reads SVGIG (reference sequence). The CDR3 spans 15 residues. The CDR3 sequence: CAWSLSRQGLYGYTF. The CDR3 region has the DNA TGTGCCTGGAGTTTATCACGGCAGGGTCTCTATGGTTACACCTTC.

V usage is TRBV5-1 and J usage is TRBJ2-5; 10 nucleotides align to TRBD2. Trimming at V came to 5 bases and at J to 4 bases, leaving 5 bases not matched to a gene. This CDR3 region has 14 residues. Germline CDR1 and CDR2: SGHRS and YFSETQ. CDR3 DNA sequence: TGCGCCAGCAGTCCTAGCGGGAGTTCAGAGACCCAGTACTTC. This sequence encodes CASSPSGSSETQYF.

In its sample, this clone was seen once. The chain joins TRBV4-1 to TRBJ2-2; 7 bases are shared with TRBD1. V shed 1 base and J 3 bases; nucleotides not matched to a gene: 5. The CDR3 contains 16 residues. In germline, CDR1 is MGHRA, CDR2 YSYEKL. This chain's CDR3 is CASSQGQGVYTGELFF. The CDR3 bases are TGCGCCAGCAGCCAAGGACAGGGAGTATACACCGGGGAGCTGTTTTTT.

This clone came up once. This chain links TRBV19 with TRBJ1-4; D gene uncertain. V lost 3 bases and J lost 3, with 11 bases in between. Germline CDR1 LNHDA, CDR2 SQIVND (reference sequence). CDR3 length: 15 amino acids. The chain's CDR3 is CASSILQMPNEKLFF. CDR3 bases: TGTGCCAGTAGTATTCTACAGATGCCTAATGAAAAACTGTTTTTT.

This clone came up a few times. V and J are TRBV15 and TRBJ1-4; TRBD1 is a possible D gene (5 bases). This CDR3 comprises 15 residues. CDR1 is LNHNV, CDR2 YYDKDF, per germline (reference sequence). Trimming removed 3 bases at V and 0 bases at J, with 8 bases between. The CDR3 nucleotides are TGTGCCACCAGCAGGGGGGGAGCAACTAATGAAAAACTGTTTTTT. This translates into CATSRGGATNEKLFF.